The 28 T cell receptor beta chains in this list originate from one sample, sequenced in a study of cytomegalovirus exposure and HLA in healthy donors. The method was immunoSEQ multiplex PCR; TCRdb's version includes in-frame clones alone and lacks a portion of them. The repertoire has about 180,000 clones, 86% of them found once; the top ten carry 2% to 3%. Sequencing used PBMCs. The receptors come from a man in his late teens or twenties in good health and CMV-seropositive.

This clone has more than one count but fewer than ten. V is TRBV5-4 and J is TRBJ2-2, with TRBD2 as a possible D gene (6 bases). The CDR3 extends over 17 amino acids. Trimming left V 0 bases short and J 4 bases short, with 16 bases between. In germline, CDR1 is SGHNT, CDR2 YYREEE (reference sequence). The CDR3 reads CASSLESQEGVTGELFF. The CDR3 DNA sequence: TGTGCCAGCAGCTTGGAATCCCAGGAGGGAGTCACCGGGGAGCTGTTTTTT.

The chain joins TRBV4-3 to TRBJ2-1; 9 bases are a match to TRBD2. The CDR3 has 15 amino acids. Germline V gene sequence: CDR1 LGHNA, CDR2 YSLEER. The V segment lost 7 bases and the J segment 4 bases; nucleotides outside the gene matches: 8. This chain's CDR3 is CASTAQRGAYNEQFF. Here the CDR3 DNA reads TGCGCCAGCACCGCCCAGCGGGGGGCTTACAATGAGCAGTTCTTC.

This chain uses TRBV2 with TRBJ2-7, with 7 bases that match TRBD1. The length of the CDR3 is 14 residues. V dropped 7 bases and J dropped 3; count of bases not matched to a gene: 9. The germline gives CDR1 SNHLY, CDR2 FYNNEI. The CDR3 DNA sequence: TGTGCCAGCAAAAGCAAACAGGGGTTCTACGAGCAGTACTTC. Translation gives CASKSKQGFYEQYF.

The gene calls are TRBV15 and TRBJ1-2; tentative D call: TRBD1 (6 bases). The CDR3 spans 15 residues. The V end was cut by 5 bases, the J end by 4 bases, with 17 bases between. Germline V gene data show CDR1 as LNHNV and CDR2 as YYDKDF (reference sequence). The CDR3: CATSPRGGLGYGYTF. The DNA for the CDR3 is TGTGCCACCAGCCCGCGAGGGGGTCTGGGCTATGGCTACACCTTC.

The V gene is TRBV27, the J gene TRBJ2-7; maybe TRBD2 (6 bases). The CDR3 contains 16 residues. Germline CDR1 and CDR2: MNHEY and SMNVEV (reference sequence). The V and J ends lost 4 bases and 0 bases respectively, with 16 bases between them. The CDR3 nucleotides read TGTGCCAGCAGTTCAAGACTAGATCCCAGCTCCTACGAGCAGTACTTC. It codes for CASSSRLDPSSYEQYF.

Turning to this clone: With a much larger clone just one base away, this may be a read error. In the same sample, other DNA sequences code for this CDR3. V gene TRBV4-2 combines with J gene TRBJ1-2; 8 bases agree with TRBD1. CDR1 and CDR2 from the germline V gene are LGHNA and YNFKEQ. V dropped 3 bases and J dropped 6; count of bases not matched to a gene: 9. The CDR3 length is 15 residues. Written as DNA, the CDR3 is TGTGCCAGCAGCCAGGGAATGGACAGGGCGGATGGCTACACCTTC. Translating gives CASSQGMDRADGYTF.

The chain is built from TRBV6-6 and TRBJ1-5; possibly TRBD1 for D (5 bases). The CDR3 is 14 amino acids. Trimming stripped 2 bases from V and 9 bases from J, with 14 bases between. The germline gives CDR1 MNHNY, CDR2 SVGAGI (reference sequence). Written as DNA, the CDR3 is TGTGCCAGCAGTTACACTCTCGGGGGGGGGCCCCAGCATTTT. Its translation is CASSYTLGGGPQHF.

The V call is TRBV7-2, the J call TRBJ2-7; TRBD2 is a possible D gene (6 bases). The CDR3 has 14 amino acids. With 0 bases removed from V and 5 bases from J, the gap between germline ends came to 11 bases. In germline, CDR1 is SGHTA, CDR2 FQGNSA. In DNA, the CDR3 is TGTGCCAGCAGCTTAGCAGGAGGGATCGACGAGCAGTACTTC. This encodes CASSLAGGIDEQYF.

The gene calls are TRBV7-2 and TRBJ2-7; tentative D call: TRBD2 (5 bases). Germline assignment: CDR1 SGHTA and CDR2 FQGNSA. This CDR3 comprises 12 residues. V dropped 5 bases and J dropped 6 bases, with 11 bases sitting between them. CDR3 in DNA: TGTGCCAGCAGCCAGAGGGCTCGCGAGCAGTACTTC. Protein: CASSQRAREQYF.

The chain uses TRBV5-1 and TRBJ2-3; 8 bases fit TRBD1. V gave up 3 bases and J gave up 2 bases; unmatched junction bases: 8. The CDR3 runs to 16 residues. Germline V gene lookup returns CDR1 SGHRS and CDR2 YFSETQ. CDR3 DNA: TGCGCCAGCAGCTCCACGACAGGGGCGGCCACAGATACGCAGTATTTT. Protein sequence: CASSSTTGAATDTQYF.

CDR3 coding DNA: TGTGCCTGGAAACAGGGGGCAGGGTACGAGCAGTACTTC. The encoded protein is CAWKQGAGYEQYF. The chain uses TRBV30 and TRBJ2-7; 9 bases are shared with TRBD1. From germline, CDR1 is GTSNPN and CDR2 SVGIG (reference sequence). The CDR3 contains 13 residues. V was clipped by 4 bases and J by 4 bases; unmatched bases: 5. Variable domain in full (rest from reference TRBV30 and TRBJ2-7): SQTIHQWPATLVQPVGSPLSLECTVEGTSNPNLYWYRQAAGRGLQLLFYSVGIGQISSEVPQNLSASRPQDRQFILSSKKLLLSDSGFYLCAWKQGAGYEQYFGPGTRLTVT.

The chain has TRBV28 and TRBJ2-1, with unresolved D. Germline assignment: CDR1 MDHEN and CDR2 SYDVKM. V was cut by 5 bases and J by 12 bases, with 17 bases left in between. The CDR3 covers 13 residues. In nucleotides, the CDR3 is TGTGCCAGCAGTGGATCGTCCCTGGGCCGGCAGTTCTTC. Translating gives CASSGSSLGRQFF.

This clone was recorded only once. The J gene is TRBJ1-2, the V gene TRBV27; 9 bases agree with TRBD1. The CDR3 is made up of 16 amino acids. V lost 8 bases, J lost 4 bases, and 14 bases stayed unmatched. The germline V gene has CDR1 MNHEY and CDR2 SMNVEV (reference sequence). CDR3 nucleotides: TGTGCCAGCGCCCTTAGAACCGGGACAGGGATCTATGGCTACACCTTC. This gives the protein CASALRTGTGIYGYTF.

This rearrangement joins TRBV6-5 to TRBJ1-4; 7 bases line up with TRBD1. The CDR3 is 12 residues long. Per germline, CDR1 MNHEY and CDR2 SVGAGI. V shed 5 bases and J 10 bases; nucleotides not matched to a gene: 4. The CDR3 bases are TGTGCCAGCAGTACCCGACAGGGAAAACTGTTTTTT. It is translated as CASSTRQGKLFF.

The genes are TRBV4-1 and TRBJ2-2; 9 bases match TRBD2. Germline V gene sequence: CDR1 MGHRA, CDR2 YSYEKL. This CDR3 spans 17 amino acids. J was trimmed by 5 bases and V by 1 base; bases with no gene match: 8. The CDR3 protein is CASSQGASGALTGELFF. CDR3 DNA sequence: TGCGCCAGCAGCCAAGGGGCTAGCGGGGCCCTTACCGGGGAGCTGTTTTTT.

The genes are TRBV28 and TRBJ1-2; the D gene is possibly TRBD1 (5 bases). V shed 2 bases and J shed 0 bases, with 7 bases lying between them. The CDR3 is made up of 14 amino acids. The germline V gene has CDR1 MDHEN and CDR2 SYDVKM. CDR3 region: CASSLQGTNYGYTF. The CDR3 coding sequence is TGTGCCAGCAGTTTACAGGGAACTAACTATGGCTACACCTTC.

The chain recombines TRBV28 with TRBJ1-1; no clear D. This CDR3 is built from 14 residues. With 6 bases removed from V and 3 bases from J, the gap between germline ends came to 14 bases. CDR1 and CDR2 from the germline V gene are MDHEN and SYDVKM. The CDR3 DNA is TGTGCCAGCAGCGCGAGCGGAAGTTACACTGAAGCTTTCTTT. This encodes CASSASGSYTEAFF.

The chain combines TRBV9 with TRBJ1-2, with D perhaps TRBD1 (6 bases). Trimming removed 0 bases at V and 2 bases at J, with 14 bases between. The CDR3 covers 16 residues. The germline gives CDR1 SGDLS, CDR2 YYNGEE. The CDR3 bases are TGTGCCAGCAGCGTAGATACAGGGCTAAAGAACTATGGCTACACCTTC. Translating gives CASSVDTGLKNYGYTF.

This sequence joins TRBV18 and TRBJ1-2, with 10 bases identical to TRBD1. The junction had 0 bases not matched to a gene; V was cut back by 3 bases and J by 2 bases. The CDR3 runs to 14 residues. Germline lookup yields CDR1 KGHSH and CDR2 LQKENI. The CDR3 spells CASSPDRGNYGYTF. The DNA of the CDR3 is TGTGCCAGCTCACCGGACAGGGGGAACTATGGCTACACCTTC.

This clone was recorded only once. The J gene is TRBJ1-2, the V gene TRBV19; D is possibly TRBD1 (5 bases). Trimming cost V 7 bases and J 5 bases, with 23 bases left between them. This CDR3 comprises 16 residues. Germline V lookup: CDR1 LNHDA, CDR2 SQIVND (reference sequence). CDR3: CASTSGESLMNYGYTF. The CDR3 coding sequence is TGTGCCAGTACCTCGGGGGAGAGCCTAATGAATTATGGCTACACCTTC.

This clone came up once. The J gene is TRBJ2-7, the V gene TRBV4-1; 14 bases line up with TRBD2. Germline CDR1 is MGHRA and CDR2 is YSYEKL. CDR3 length: 21 residues. V shed 0 bases, J shed 4 bases, and the junction held 17 bases outside the gene matches. The CDR3 loop is CASSQDSLTSGRADGGYEQYF. CDR3 sequence (DNA): TGCGCCAGCAGCCAAGATTCCCTGACTAGCGGGAGGGCCGATGGAGGATACGAGCAGTACTTC.

The genes are TRBV18 and TRBJ2-3; 7 bases fit TRBD2. V dropped 4 bases and J dropped 5; count of bases not matched to a gene: 0. Germline values: CDR1 KGHSH, CDR2 LQKENI. This CDR3 spans 12 amino acids. CDR3 loop: CASSLAGDTQYF. In DNA, the CDR3 is TGTGCCAGCTCACTAGCGGGAGATACGCAGTATTTT.

This clone was observed a single time. The genes are TRBV19 and TRBJ2-1; 8 bases map to TRBD2. The J segment lost 9 bases and the V segment lost 2 bases, leaving 9 bases of the junction unmatched. Germline loops: CDR1 LNHDA, CDR2 SQIVND (reference sequence). The CDR3 has 15 amino acids. The CDR3: CASSIYGRAGIEQFF. CDR3 DNA sequence: TGTGCCAGTAGTATATACGGGAGGGCCGGTATTGAGCAGTTCTTC.

The rearrangement links TRBV9 to TRBJ2-7; 9 bases match TRBD1. The trim removed 5 bases at V and 10 bases at J, leaving 10 bases unmatched. Germline V lookup: CDR1 SGDLS, CDR2 YYNGEE. The CDR3 covers 13 residues. The CDR3 DNA is TGTGCCAGCAGTGACCTTTGGACAGGGGCACAGTACTTC. Translated: CASSDLWTGAQYF.

CDR3 sequence: CASENTEAFF. CDR3 nucleotides: TGTGCTTCAGAGAACACTGAAGCTTTCTTT. V and J are TRBV6-6 and TRBJ1-1; D ambiguous. The length of the CDR3 is 10 residues. Germline lookup yields CDR1 MNHNY and CDR2 SVGAGI (reference sequence).

This sequence joins TRBV4-3 and TRBJ2-7; possibly TRBD2 for D (5 bases). Germline CDR1 reads LGHNA; CDR2 reads YSLEER. V lost 0 bases, J lost 0 bases, and 9 bases lay in between. This CDR3 contains 15 residues. CDR3 DNA: TGCGCCAGCAGCCAAGAGGAGGCCAGCTCCTACGAGCAGTACTTC. Amino acids: CASSQEEASSYEQYF.

The chain uses TRBV29-1 and TRBJ1-1; a possible D gene is TRBD1 (5 bases). Germline lookup yields CDR1 SQVTM and CDR2 ANQGSEA. V lost 3 bases, J lost 7 bases, and 15 bases lay in between. The CDR3 has 13 amino acids. The CDR3 sequence is CSVEGGVKIEAFF. CDR3 coding DNA: TGCAGCGTTGAGGGGGGTGTAAAGATTGAAGCTTTCTTT. The full variable domain, its missing parts supplied by reference TRBV29-1 and TRBJ1-1, is SAVISQKPSRDICQRGTSLTIQCQVDSQVTMMFWYRQQPGQSLTLIATANQGSEATYESGFVIDKFPISRPNLTFSTLTVSNMSPEDSSIYLCSVEGGVKIEAFFGQGTRLTVV.

The rearrangement joins TRBV2 to TRBJ2-1; D is perhaps TRBD2 (5 bases). The CDR3 consists of 17 residues. Germline V gene lookup returns CDR1 SNHLY and CDR2 FYNNEI. V was pared by 7 bases and J by 2 bases, with 21 bases between. As DNA, the CDR3 is TGTGCCAGCATTTCTCCTAACGGACTCGAACCCTACAATGAGCAGTTCTTC. This sequence encodes CASISPNGLEPYNEQFF.